The rows below give T cell receptor beta chains drawn from one sample of a study of T cells in Graves' hyperthyroidism and ophthalmopathy. TCRdb re-analysed the multiplex PCR reads in MiXCR, keeping a single row per CDR3 protein. There are approximately 600,000 distinct CDR3 sequences in the sample; roughly 14% occur only once, and over 3.5% lies in the top ten. The sample consisted of blood. All receptors derive from a woman in her 40s with Graves' ophthalmopathy. Each CDR3 is given with its conserved first and last residue. D genes are given only for firm matches. Clone size is not always given. Where it is, it says once, few, many or a class for expanded clones.

V: TRBV18; J: TRBJ2-7; size: few; D: .; CDR3: CASPVASYEQYF; DNA: TGTGCCAGCCCTGTCGCTTCCTACGAGCAGTACTTC
V: TRBV9; J: TRBJ2-7; size: few; D: .; CDR3: CASKDGYGTAVREQYF; DNA: TGTGCCAGCAAAGATGGGTATGGGACGGCGGTGCGGGAGCAGTACTTC
V: TRBV7-9; J: TRBJ2-2; size: .; D: .; CDR3: CASSPSRLPRELFF; DNA: TGTGCCAGCAGCCCCAGCCGACTTCCTCGGGAGCTGTTTTTT
V: TRBV7-3; J: TRBJ2-2; size: many; D: .; CDR3: CASSLGDGGELFF; DNA: TGTGCCAGCAGCTTAGGGGATGGCGGGGAGCTGTTTTTT
V: TRBV29-1; J: TRBJ2-5; size: many; D: .; CDR3: CSVELQSQETQYF; DNA: TGCAGCGTTGAATTACAGAGCCAAGAGACCCAGTACTTC
V: TRBV14; J: TRBJ2-7; size: many; D: .; CDR3: CASSQQVEQYF; DNA: TGTGCCAGCAGCCAACAGGTCGAGCAGTACTTC
V: TRBV30; J: TRBJ2-7; size: many; D: .; CDR3: CAWSTRLVADEQYF; DNA: TGTGCCTGGAGTACCCGACTAGTTGCGGACGAGCAGTACTTC
V: TRBV2; J: TRBJ2-5; size: many; D: .; CDR3: CASTGIQETQYF; DNA: TGTGCCAGTACCGGGATCCAAGAGACCCAGTACTTC
V: TRBV20-1; J: TRBJ2-7; size: few; D: .; CDR3: CSASGTAGYEQYF; DNA: TGCAGTGCCTCCGGGACAGCGGGCTACGAGCAGTACTTC
V: TRBV19; J: TRBJ1-5; size: many; D: .; CDR3: CASSILGGGINQPQHF; DNA: TGTGCCAGTAGTATACTAGGGGGAGGAATTAATCAGCCCCAGCATTTT
V: TRBV12-3/TRBV12-4; J: TRBJ2-5; size: many; D: .; CDR3: CASSWGRRETQYF; DNA: TGTGCCAGCAGTTGGGGACGCCGGGAGACCCAGTACTTC